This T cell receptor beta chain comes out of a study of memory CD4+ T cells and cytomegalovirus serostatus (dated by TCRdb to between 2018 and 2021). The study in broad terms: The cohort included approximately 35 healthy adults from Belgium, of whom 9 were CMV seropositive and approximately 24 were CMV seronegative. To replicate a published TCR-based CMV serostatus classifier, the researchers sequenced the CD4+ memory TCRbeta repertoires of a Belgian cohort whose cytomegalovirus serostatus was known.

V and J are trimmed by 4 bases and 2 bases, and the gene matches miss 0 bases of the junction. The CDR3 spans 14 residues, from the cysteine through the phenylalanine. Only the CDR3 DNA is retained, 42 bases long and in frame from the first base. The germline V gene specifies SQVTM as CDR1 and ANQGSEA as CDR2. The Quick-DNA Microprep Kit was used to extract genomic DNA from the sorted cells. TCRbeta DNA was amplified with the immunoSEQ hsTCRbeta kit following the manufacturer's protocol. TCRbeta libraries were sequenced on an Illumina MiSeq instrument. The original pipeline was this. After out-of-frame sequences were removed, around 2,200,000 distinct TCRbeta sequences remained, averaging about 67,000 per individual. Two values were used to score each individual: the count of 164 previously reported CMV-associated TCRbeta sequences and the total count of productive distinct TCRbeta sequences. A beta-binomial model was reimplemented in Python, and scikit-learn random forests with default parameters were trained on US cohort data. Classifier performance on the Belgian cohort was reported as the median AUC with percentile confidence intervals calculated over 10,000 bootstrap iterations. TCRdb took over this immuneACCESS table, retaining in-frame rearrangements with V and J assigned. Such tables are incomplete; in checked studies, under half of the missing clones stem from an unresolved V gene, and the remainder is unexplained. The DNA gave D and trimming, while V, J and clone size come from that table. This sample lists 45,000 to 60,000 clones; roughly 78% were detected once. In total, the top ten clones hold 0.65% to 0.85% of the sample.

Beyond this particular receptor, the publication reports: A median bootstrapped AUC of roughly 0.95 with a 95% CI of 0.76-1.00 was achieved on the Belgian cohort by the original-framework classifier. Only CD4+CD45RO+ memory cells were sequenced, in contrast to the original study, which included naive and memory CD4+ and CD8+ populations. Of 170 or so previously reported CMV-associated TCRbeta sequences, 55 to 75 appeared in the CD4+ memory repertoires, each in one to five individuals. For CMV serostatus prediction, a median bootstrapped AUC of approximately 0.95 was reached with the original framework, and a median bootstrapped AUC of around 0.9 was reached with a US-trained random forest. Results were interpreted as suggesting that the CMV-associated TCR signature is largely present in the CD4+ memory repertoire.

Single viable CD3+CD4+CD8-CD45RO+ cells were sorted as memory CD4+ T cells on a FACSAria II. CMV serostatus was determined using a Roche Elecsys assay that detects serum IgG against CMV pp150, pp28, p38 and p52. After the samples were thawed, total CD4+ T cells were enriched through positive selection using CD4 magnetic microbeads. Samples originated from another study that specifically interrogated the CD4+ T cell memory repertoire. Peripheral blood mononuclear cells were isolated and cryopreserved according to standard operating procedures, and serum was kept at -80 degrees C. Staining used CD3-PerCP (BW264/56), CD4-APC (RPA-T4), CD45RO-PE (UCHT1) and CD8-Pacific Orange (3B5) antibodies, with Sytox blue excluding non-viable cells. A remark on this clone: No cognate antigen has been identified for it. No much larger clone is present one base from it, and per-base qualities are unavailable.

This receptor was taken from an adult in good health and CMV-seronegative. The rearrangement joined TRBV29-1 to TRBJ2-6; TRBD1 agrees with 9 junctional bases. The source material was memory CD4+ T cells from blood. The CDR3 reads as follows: CSVGTGAGANVLTF. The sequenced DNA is TGCAGCGTTGGGACAGGGGCTGGGGCCAACGTCCTGACTTTC.